This entry concerns a single TCR beta chain. These data come from a study of T cell responses to AZD1222 COVID-19 vaccine. V lost 5 bases to trimming and J lost 3 bases, with 29 bases between them. The CDR3 has 20 amino acids. CDR1 is MRHNA, CDR2 SNTAGT, per germline. This table comes from immunoSEQ multiplex PCR, and its TCRdb copy is limited to in-frame clones, with some not included. The repertoire consists of some 150,000 clones, with roughly 92% occurring once and the leading ten covering roughly 1.3%. The sequenced sample was peripheral blood, obtained on day 0 of AZD1222 vaccination. The chain recombines TRBV6-4 with TRBJ1-5; perhaps TRBD1 as D (6 bases). The TCR comes from an adult in good health. DNA for the CDR3: TGTGCCAGCAGTATACCTCGGACAGTCCGCACCCCACGAATCAATCAGCCCCAGCATTTT. The encoded protein is CASSIPRTVRTPRINQPQHF.